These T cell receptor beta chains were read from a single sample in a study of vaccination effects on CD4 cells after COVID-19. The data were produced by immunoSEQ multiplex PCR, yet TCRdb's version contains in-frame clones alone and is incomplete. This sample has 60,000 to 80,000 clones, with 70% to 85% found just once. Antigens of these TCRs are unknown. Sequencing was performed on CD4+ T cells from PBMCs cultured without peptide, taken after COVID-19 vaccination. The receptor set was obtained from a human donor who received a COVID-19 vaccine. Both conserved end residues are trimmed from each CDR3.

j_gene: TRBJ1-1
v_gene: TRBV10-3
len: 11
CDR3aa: ATTTVLNTEAF

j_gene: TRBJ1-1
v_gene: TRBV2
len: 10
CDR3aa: ASSEGGRLAF

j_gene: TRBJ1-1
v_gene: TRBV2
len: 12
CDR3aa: ASKIISADTEAF

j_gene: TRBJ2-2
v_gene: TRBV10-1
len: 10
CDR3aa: ASRPGAGELF

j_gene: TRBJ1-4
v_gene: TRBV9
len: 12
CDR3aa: ASSVGGESEKLF

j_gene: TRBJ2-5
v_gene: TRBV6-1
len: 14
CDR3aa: ASSVTSGGGRGTQY

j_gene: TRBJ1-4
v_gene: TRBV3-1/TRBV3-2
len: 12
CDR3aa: ASSQRGAGEKLF

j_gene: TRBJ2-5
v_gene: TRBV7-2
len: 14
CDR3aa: ASSLGATNTRGTQY

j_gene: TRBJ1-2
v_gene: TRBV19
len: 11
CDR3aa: ASSNTGVYGYT

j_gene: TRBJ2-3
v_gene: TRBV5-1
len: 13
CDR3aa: ASRALAVETDTQY

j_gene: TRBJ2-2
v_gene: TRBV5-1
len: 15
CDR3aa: ASSLGRDPAETGELF

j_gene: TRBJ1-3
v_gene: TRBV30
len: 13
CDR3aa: AWSPDRTSGNTIY

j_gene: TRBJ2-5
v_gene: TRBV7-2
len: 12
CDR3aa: ASSLGLPGETQY

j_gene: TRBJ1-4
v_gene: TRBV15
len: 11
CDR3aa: ATSREGARKLF

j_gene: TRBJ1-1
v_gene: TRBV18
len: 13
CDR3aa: ASSLQGHTNTEAF

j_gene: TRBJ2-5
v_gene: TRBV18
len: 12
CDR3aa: ASSPPGAQETQY

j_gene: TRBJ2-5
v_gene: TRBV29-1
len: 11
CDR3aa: SVGRGGQETQY

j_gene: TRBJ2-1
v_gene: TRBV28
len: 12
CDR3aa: ASSRGSSYNEQF

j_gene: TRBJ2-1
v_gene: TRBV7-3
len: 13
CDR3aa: ASSLMGLANNEQF

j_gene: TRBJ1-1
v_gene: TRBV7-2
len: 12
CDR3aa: ASRPDPLNTEAF

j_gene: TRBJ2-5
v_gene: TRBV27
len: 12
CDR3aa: ASSMWGGQETQY

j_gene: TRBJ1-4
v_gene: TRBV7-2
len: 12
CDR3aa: ASSFGNANEKLF

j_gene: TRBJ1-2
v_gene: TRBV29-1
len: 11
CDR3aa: SVRWGANYGYT

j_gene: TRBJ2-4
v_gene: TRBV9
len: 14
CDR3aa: ASSPRRRGHEDIQY

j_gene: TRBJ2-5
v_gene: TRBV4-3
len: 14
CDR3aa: ASSQLSTGGKKTQY

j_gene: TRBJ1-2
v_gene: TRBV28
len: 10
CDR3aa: ASRTGSWGYT

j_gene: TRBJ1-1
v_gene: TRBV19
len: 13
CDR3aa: ASEGGRLRNTEAF

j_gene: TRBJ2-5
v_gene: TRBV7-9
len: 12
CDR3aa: ASSLLGKGETQY

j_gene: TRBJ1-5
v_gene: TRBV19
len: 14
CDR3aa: ASSSRDRGSNQPQH

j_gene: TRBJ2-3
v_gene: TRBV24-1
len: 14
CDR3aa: ATSDRGSGGSDTQY

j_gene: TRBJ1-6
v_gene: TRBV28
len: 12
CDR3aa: ASSFWTDNSPLH

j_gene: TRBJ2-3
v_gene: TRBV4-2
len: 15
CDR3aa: ASSQDLAFRVTDTQY